This passage covers 27 T cell receptor beta chains from one sample sequenced in a study of T cells in women clearing cervical HPV infection. Here immunoSEQ multiplex PCR was the method, and the copy in TCRdb shows in-frame clones only, minus some. The sample spans under 20,000 clones; the ten largest clones claim around 17%. What was sequenced was blood buffy coat. The source is a woman between 18 and 69 years old with a cervical HPV16 infection that either progressed to CIN3+ or cleared (not recorded which).

Worth noting for this clone: The read is 3 residues too short to cover the CDR3 end, so that end is filled in from the germline J gene. The genes are TRBV7-2 and TRBJ2-3; 8 bases map to TRBD1. After removal of 6 bases from V and 6 bases from J, the junction contained 11 bases not matched to a gene. This CDR3 is 15 amino acids long. CDR1 and CDR2 from the germline V gene are SGHTA and FQGNSA. This CDR3 is CASSRLGRGRDTQYF. The sequenced part of the CDR3 DNA is TGTGCCAGCAGTCGCCTGGGCAGGGGGCGGGATACG.

Notes on this clone: Sequencing ends 3 residues short of the CDR3 end; the germline J gene provides the rest. V is TRBV5-1 and J is TRBJ2-5, with 7 bases identical to TRBD1. Germline loops: CDR1 SGHRS, CDR2 YFSETQ. The CDR3 is 15 residues long. J lost 4 bases, V lost 4 bases, and 10 bases had no gene match. The CDR3 loop is CASSPGTAPGETQYF. The DNA read from the CDR3 is TGCGCCAGCAGCCCGGGGACAGCTCCGGGAGAGACC.

Turning to this clone: The read gets to within 3 residues of the CDR3 end, and the germline J gene fills in the rest. The chain couples TRBV5-6 to TRBJ1-1, with TRBD1 identical over 8 bases. The CDR3 length is 13 residues. The V gene's germline CDR1 is SGHDT and CDR2 YYEEEE. Here the CDR3 reads CASSLDRGGAAFF. CDR3 DNA, as far as it was read: TGTGCCAGCAGCCTCGACAGGGGCGGGGCA.

CDR3 DNA, as far as it was read: TGCGCCAGCAGCGACCGGGACAGCTCCTACGAG. Translation: CASSDRDSSYE. The CDR3 reads in full as CASSDRDSSYEQYF. This chain links TRBV5-1 with TRBJ2-7; 7 bases line up with TRBD1. The CDR3 goes on 3 residues after the read ends, and that part is filled in from the germline J gene. V was pared by 4 bases and J by 0 bases, with 4 bases of the junction left unmatched. The CDR3 spans 14 residues. CDR1 SGHRS and CDR2 YFSETQ come from the germline V gene.

Points on this clone: The observed sequence ends 3 residues before the CDR3 terminus, with the missing tail filled in from the germline J gene. The chain couples TRBV2 to TRBJ2-7, with 9 bases identical to TRBD1. The V segment lost 6 bases and the J segment 3 bases; nucleotides outside the gene matches: 3. Germline CDR1 reads SNHLY; CDR2 reads FYNNEI. This CDR3 is 13 amino acids long. The CDR3 is CASRGTGLYEQYF. The CDR3 DNA, read in part, is TGTGCCAGCAGGGGGACAGGGCTCTACGAG.

The DNA read from the CDR3 is TGTGCCAGCAGCTTGGGGGGACCTAGCGGGAACAATGAG. This gives the protein CASSLGGPSGNNE. The entire CDR3 sequence reads CASSLGGPSGNNEQFF. The chain combines TRBV5-4 with TRBJ2-1; 9 bases align to TRBD2. The read terminates 3 residues ahead of where the CDR3 ends, so the germline J gene completes it. With V trimmed by 0 bases and J by 5 bases, 6 bases remained unmatched. This CDR3 comprises 16 residues. Per germline, CDR1 SGHNT and CDR2 YYREEE (reference sequence). Supplemented by reference TRBV5-4 and TRBJ2-1, the full variable domain reads ETGVTQSPTHLIKTRGQQVTLRCSSQSGHNTVSWYQQALGQGPQFIFQYYREEENGRGNFPPRFSGLQFPNYSSELNVNALELDDSALYLCASSLGGPSGNNEQFFGPGTRLTVL.

Turning to this clone: The CDR3 extends 3 residues past the end of the read, so its final part is completed from the germline J gene. This chain links TRBV6-2 or TRBV6-3 with TRBJ1-1; 10 bases fit TRBD1. J lost 4 bases, V lost 6 bases, and 8 bases had no gene match. The CDR3 sequence is 15 residues long. Germline CDR1 reads MNHEY; CDR2 reads SVGEGT. Incomplete CDR3 DNA: TGTGCCAGCAGGGACCCGACAGGGGGCTTCACTGAA. Protein sequence: CASRDPTGGFTE. The CDR3 in its entirety is CASRDPTGGFTEAFF.

Points on this clone: Read sequence stops 3 residues before the CDR3 end, and the germline J gene provides the missing end. The genes are TRBV30 and TRBJ1-3, with 7 bases matching TRBD1. Germline trimming cut 0 bases from V and 2 bases from J; bases unmatched to any gene: 7. The CDR3 runs 16 residues. Germline V gene sequence: CDR1 GTSNPN, CDR2 SVGIG (reference sequence). CDR3: CAWSVPAGGTGNTIYF. CDR3 DNA, as far as it was read: TGTGCCTGGAGTGTACCGGCAGGGGGGACTGGAAACACC. Based on the CDR3 plus reference TRBV30 and TRBJ1-3, the full variable domain is SQTIHQWPATLVQPVGSPLSLECTVEGTSNPNLYWYRQAAGRGLQLLFYSVGIGQISSEVPQNLSASRPQDRQFILSSKKLLLSDSGFYLCAWSVPAGGTGNTIYFGEGSWLTVV.

With respect to this clone: With the read ending 3 residues before the CDR3 end, the germline J gene is used to fill in that end. The chain has TRBV7-9 and TRBJ2-4; D is perhaps TRBD1 or TRBD2 (5 bases each). Germline V gives CDR1 SEHNR, CDR2 FQNEAQ (reference sequence). CDR3 size: 13 residues. The covered CDR3 bases are TGTGCCAGCAGGACAGACCAGGGTGAGGGT. Protein product: CASRTDQGEG. The entire CDR3 protein reads CASRTDQGEGQYF.

As to this clone: The read ends 3 residues early relative to the CDR3; the germline J gene fills the gap. The chain is built from TRBV18 and TRBJ2-7; weak D call: TRBD1 (6 bases). This CDR3 region has 14 residues. Per the germline V gene, CDR1 is KGHSH and CDR2 is LQKENI. Trimming shortened V by 2 bases and J by 5 bases, and 13 bases separated the two germline ends. Here the CDR3 reads CASSPSTGQNEQYF. The sequenced CDR3 bases are TGTGCCAGCTCACCATCTACGGGACAAAACGAG.

Turning to this clone: The sequence runs out 3 residues before the end of the CDR3; the remainder is reconstructed from the germline J gene. The V gene is TRBV19, the J gene TRBJ2-3; D remains ambiguous. CDR1 is LNHDA, CDR2 SQIVND, per germline (reference sequence). The CDR3 has 13 amino acids. The DNA read from the CDR3 is TGTGCCAGTAGTATTGGTGGCGGAGAGACG. It specifies CASSIGGGET. The full CDR3 is CASSIGGGETQYF.

Comments on this clone: The read finishes 3 residues shy of the CDR3 end, and the germline J gene is used to complete it. This chain uses TRBV5-6 with TRBJ1-2; unclear D gene. Germline lookup yields CDR1 SGHDT and CDR2 YYEEEE. The CDR3 runs 13 residues. The CDR3 DNA, read in part, is TGTGCCAGCAGCTTGGGGTCCACAGATACC. Translating gives CASSLGSTDT. The whole CDR3 sequence reads CASSLGSTDTYTF.

CDR3 bases read: TGTGCCAGTAGTATGGACAGAGATAGCAATCAGCCC. Translating it yields CASSMDRDSNQP. In full, the CDR3 is CASSMDRDSNQPQHF. This chain uses TRBV19 with TRBJ1-5, with D tentatively TRBD1 (6 bases). The observed sequence ends 3 residues before the CDR3 terminus, with the missing tail filled in from the germline J gene. CDR3 size: 15 residues. Germline CDR1 LNHDA, CDR2 SQIVND (reference sequence). V was cut by 3 bases and J by 0 bases, with 9 bases left in between.

Of note for this clone: The read comes to an end 3 residues before the CDR3 does, leaving the germline J gene to fill in the end. V and J are TRBV7-6 and TRBJ2-5; D may be TRBD1 (5 bases). V was cut by 2 bases and J by 6 bases, with 10 bases left in between. Germline values: CDR1 SGHVS, CDR2 FNYEAQ. The CDR3 sequence is 13 residues long. The CDR3 loop reads CASSLQRGQTQYF. Partial CDR3 DNA: TGTGCCAGCAGCTTACAAAGGGGTCAGACC.

Note on this clone: The read ends 3 residues before the CDR3 terminus; that terminus is restored from the germline J gene. The gene calls are TRBV6-2 or TRBV6-3 and TRBJ1-2, with a weak D call TRBD1 (5 bases). CDR1 and CDR2 from the germline V gene are MNHEY and SVGEGT. Trimming took 5 bases from V and 7 from J, leaving 17 bases between them. The CDR3 consists of 14 residues. The CDR3 is CASSTQWGVGGYTF. The sequenced part of the CDR3 DNA is TGTGCCAGCAGTACACAATGGGGGGTTGGTGGC.

As for this clone: The read ends 3 residues before the CDR3 terminus; that terminus is restored from the germline J gene. The V gene is TRBV7-9, the J gene TRBJ2-7, with unresolved D. The CDR3 covers 14 residues. V was pared by 3 bases and J by 4 bases, with 13 bases between. CDR1 is SEHNR, CDR2 FQNEAQ, per germline (reference sequence). CDR3 sequence reads: CASSFPRVAYEQYF. The DNA read from the CDR3 is TGTGCCAGCAGCTTTCCTCGGGTCGCTTACGAG.

Regarding this clone: The read terminates 3 residues before the CDR3 end, so the remaining end is supplied by the germline J gene. The gene calls are TRBV18 and TRBJ1-1, with 7 bases matching TRBD1. Germline V gene lookup returns CDR1 KGHSH and CDR2 LQKENI. There are 13 residues in the CDR3. The CDR3 here is CASSPPDRRQAFF. CDR3 DNA, as far as it was read: TGTGCCAGCTCACCCCCGGACAGGCGACAA.

A remark on this clone: Read coverage stops 3 residues before the CDR3 terminus; the germline J gene supplies the remainder. J is TRBJ1-2 and V is TRBV18; perhaps TRBD1 as D (5 bases). Deletions cut 1 base from V and 5 bases from J, with 14 bases between. CDR1 is KGHSH and CDR2 is LQKENI in the germline V gene. This CDR3 is 15 amino acids long. CDR3 DNA (partial): TGTGCCAGCTCACCACGGGGGGAAGGCGGGTATGGC. Translating gives CASSPRGEGGYG. In full, the CDR3 is CASSPRGEGGYGYTF.

Concerning this clone: The DNA ends 3 residues before the CDR3 does, and the rest of the CDR3 is filled in from the germline J gene. V is TRBV10-1 and J is TRBJ2-1; 11 bases agree with TRBD1. Germline lookup yields CDR1 WNHNN and CDR2 SYGVQD (reference sequence). The V gene end was trimmed by 3 bases and the J gene end by 8 bases; junction bases not matched to a gene: 6. CDR3 size: 15 residues. The CDR3 protein is CASSDPGQGGHEQFF. CDR3 DNA (partial): TGCGCCAGCAGTGACCCGGGACAGGGGGGACATGAG.

The part of the CDR3 DNA that was read is TGTGCCATCGAGCGGCAGAACACTGAA. Residues: CAIERQNTE. The whole CDR3 reads CAIERQNTEAFF. The V gene is TRBV28, the J gene TRBJ1-1; D is undetermined. The read is 3 residues too short to cover the CDR3 end, so that end is filled in from the germline J gene. Germline-derived CDR1 and CDR2 are MDHEN and SYDVKM. Trimming removed 10 bases at V and 1 base at J, with 10 bases between. The CDR3 is 12 residues long.

On this clone itself: With the read ending 3 residues before the CDR3 end, the germline J gene is used to fill in that end. The chain links TRBV19 to TRBJ2-1, with unresolved D. CDR1 is LNHDA, CDR2 SQIVND, per germline (reference sequence). CDR3 length: 11 amino acids. With 6 bases removed from V and 4 bases from J, the gap between germline ends came to 4 bases. This CDR3 reads CASRLYNEQFF. CDR3 DNA (partial): TGTGCCAGTAGACTATACAATGAG.

On this clone itself: Sequencing ends 3 residues short of the CDR3 end; the germline J gene provides the rest. The chain is built from TRBV19 and TRBJ2-3; 15 nucleotides agree with TRBD2. The CDR3 runs to 16 residues. V was pared by 5 bases and J by 5 bases, with 5 bases of the junction left unmatched. From germline, CDR1 is LNHDA and CDR2 SQIVND (reference sequence). The DNA read from the CDR3 is TGTGCCAGTAGTCCCCAGGGACTAGCGGGGGGAGATACG. This codes for CASSPQGLAGGDT. The entire CDR3 is CASSPQGLAGGDTQYF.

This clone is labeled medium-sized (0.01 to 0.1%) based on frequency. Sequencing ends 3 residues short of the CDR3 end; the germline J gene provides the rest. The rearrangement uses TRBV19 and TRBJ1-1, with TRBD1 as a possible D gene (6 bases). Germline CDR1 LNHDA, CDR2 SQIVND (reference sequence). The CDR3 is 12 amino acids. Partial CDR3 DNA: TGTGCCAGCACAATGAGGGGGGGGGCA. Protein product: CASTMRGGA. The full CDR3 protein is CASTMRGGAAFF.

For this clone: The CDR3 end lies 3 residues beyond the end of the read and is filled in from the germline J gene. This specimen includes other DNA sequences encoding the same CDR3. The chain is built from TRBV2 and TRBJ1-1, with D perhaps matching TRBD1 (5 bases). The V and J ends lost 7 bases and 6 bases respectively, with 24 bases between them. Germline V gene sequence: CDR1 SNHLY, CDR2 FYNNEI. The CDR3 has 16 residues. The DNA read from the CDR3 is TGTGCCAGCAAGGAGCAGACGATTTCTCAAGGGGCTGAA. As protein: CASKEQTISQGAE. The complete CDR3 sequence is CASKEQTISQGAEAFF.

Remarks on this clone: With the read ending 3 residues before the CDR3 end, the germline J gene is used to fill in that end. V and J are TRBV19 and TRBJ2-4; D possibly corresponds to TRBD1 (5 bases). Germline loops: CDR1 LNHDA, CDR2 SQIVND (reference sequence). This CDR3 contains 11 residues. The CDR3 reads CASQDNYGQYF. The DNA read from the CDR3 is TGTGCCAGTCAGGACAACTATGGT.

On this clone itself: The CDR3 goes on 3 residues after the read ends, and that part is filled in from the germline J gene. The J gene is TRBJ2-1, the V gene TRBV11-3; 7 bases align to TRBD2. Trimming took 5 bases from V and 3 from J; bases not matched to a gene: 7. Germline lookup yields CDR1 SGHNT and CDR2 YENEEA. This CDR3 is built from 15 residues. CDR3 in amino acids: CASSRGGGDYNEQFF. The DNA read from the CDR3 is TGTGCCAGCAGCCGGGGCGGGGGAGACTACAATGAG.

As for this clone: The CDR3 is cut off 3 residues early in the read; its end comes from the germline J gene. This chain links TRBV30 with TRBJ2-2, with D uncertain. The CDR3 length is 12 residues. CDR1 is GTSNPN, CDR2 SVGIG, per germline (reference sequence). Partial CDR3 DNA: TGTGCCTGGAGTGCCCCAGATGAAAAG. This codes for CAWSAPDEK. The whole CDR3 region reads CAWSAPDEKLFF.